This T cell receptor (beta chain) was captured in a study of T-cell reconstitution after alpha-beta-depleted transplantation in children. This CDR3 region has 15 residues. Germline V lookup: CDR1 LNHDA, CDR2 SQIVND (reference sequence). V gave up 6 bases and J gave up 7 bases; unmatched junction bases: 7. As it was prepared, the TCRbeta library received unique molecular identifiers. TCRdb processed the PCR reads anew with MiXCR; each CDR3 protein has one entry. The top ten hold roughly 14% of the sample, which has approximately 100,000 distinct CDR3 sequences, 12% seen once. The chain recombines TRBV19 with TRBJ2-1, with 12 bases matching TRBD2. The TCR was taken from a human donor who donated a stem cell graft to a child with inherited bone marrow failure. The material was PBMCs from the stem cell graft donor, obtained from the stem cell graft. The CDR3 coding sequence is TGTGCCAGTAGGTCGACTAGCGGGAGTTGGAATGAGCAGTTCTTC. Residues: CASRSTSGSWNEQFF.